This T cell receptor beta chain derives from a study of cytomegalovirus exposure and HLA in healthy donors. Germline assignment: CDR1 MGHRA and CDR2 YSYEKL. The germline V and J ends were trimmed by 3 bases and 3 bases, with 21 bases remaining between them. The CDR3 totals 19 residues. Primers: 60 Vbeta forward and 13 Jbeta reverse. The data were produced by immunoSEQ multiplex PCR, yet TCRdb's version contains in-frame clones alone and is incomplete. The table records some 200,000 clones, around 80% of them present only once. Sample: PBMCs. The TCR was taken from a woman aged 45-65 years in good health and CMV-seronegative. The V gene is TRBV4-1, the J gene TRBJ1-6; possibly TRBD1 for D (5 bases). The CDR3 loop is CASSHPTGGLSDYNSPLHF. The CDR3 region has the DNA TGCGCCAGCAGCCATCCCACAGGAGGGCTCTCCGACTATAATTCACCCCTCCACTTT.